These 20 T cell receptor beta chains came from one sample sequenced in a study of shared clonotypes between healthy human individuals. The repertoire was sequenced with immunoSEQ multiplex PCR; TCRdb's copy has only in-frame clones and lacks some. Of some 790,000 clones in the sample, 55% to 80% were seen once. Specimen: memory CD4+ T cells sorted from blood. Subset described: CD45RA-negative fraction. These receptors all come from a woman younger than 45 in good health.

J is TRBJ2-7 and V is TRBV30; unclear D gene. Trimming removed 0 bases at V and 3 bases at J, with 12 bases between. The CDR3 runs 14 residues. Germline-derived CDR1 and CDR2 are GTSNPN and SVGIG (reference sequence). The DNA for the CDR3 is TGTGCCTGGAGTGTACTGGAGACAAGCTACGAGCAGTACTTC. Its translation: CAWSVLETSYEQYF.

The chain has TRBV15 and TRBJ1-3; possible D gene TRBD1, 5 bases. Trimming cost V 0 bases and J 11 bases, with 20 bases left between them. The germline V gene encodes CDR1 LNHNV and CDR2 YYDKDF (reference sequence). This CDR3 is built from 16 residues. The CDR3 DNA is TGTGCCACCAGCAGAGATACTTTTGGGGGGAAAGGGGCCATATATTTT. The encoded protein is CATSRDTFGGKGAIYF.

The CDR3 region is CASRTGTAVGEQFF. The CDR3 DNA reads TGTGCCAGCAGGACCGGGACCGCCGTGGGTGAGCAGTTCTTC. The V call is TRBV28, the J call TRBJ2-1; the D call may be TRBD1 or TRBD2 (5 bases each). This CDR3 has 14 amino acids. Looked up from germline, CDR1 is MDHEN and CDR2 is SYDVKM. Trimming took 6 bases from V and 9 from J, leaving 18 bases between them.

V is TRBV9 and J is TRBJ1-4; D is possibly TRBD1 (5 bases). Germline CDR1 SGDLS, CDR2 YYNGEE. The CDR3 consists of 14 residues. Trimming cost V 4 bases and J 8 bases, with 15 bases left between them. The CDR3 DNA reads TGTGCCAGCAGCACCCACCCGGGACGGGAAAAACTGTTTTTT. Translation gives CASSTHPGREKLFF. Looking up the rest from reference TRBV9 and TRBJ1-4 gives the full variable domain: DSGVTQTPKHLITATGQRVTLRCSPRSGDLSVYWYQQSLDQGLQFLIQYYNGEERAKGNILERFSAQQFPDLHSELNLSSLELGDSALYFCASSTHPGREKLFFGSGTQLSVL.

This clone was recorded many times. Here the CDR3 DNA reads TGTGCTAGTGGTTTGGAACGGGGGGCTGGTGGAGCAGATACGCAGTATTTT. Translated, it gives CASGLERGAGGADTQYF. The chain recombines TRBV12-5 with TRBJ2-3, with D possibly matching TRBD2 (7 bases). The V end lost 1 base, the J end lost 4 bases, and 18 bases lay between the germline ends. This CDR3 contains 17 residues. In germline, CDR1 is LGHNT, CDR2 FRNRAP.

This chain uses TRBV28 with TRBJ2-3; maybe TRBD2 (6 bases). Germline CDR1 MDHEN, CDR2 SYDVKM. The CDR3 spans 14 residues. The germline V and J ends were trimmed by 7 bases and 0 bases, with 11 bases remaining between them. CDR3 protein: CASTPGRSTDTQYF. The DNA of the CDR3 is TGTGCCAGCACCCCTGGGAGGAGCACAGATACGCAGTATTTT.

The chain uses TRBV9 and TRBJ2-7; D not resolved. The CDR3 has 15 amino acids. V dropped 2 bases and J dropped 0 bases, with 12 bases sitting between them. Germline CDR1 reads SGDLS; CDR2 reads YYNGEE. The CDR3 sequence: CASSVLDGPSYEQYF. The CDR3 DNA reads as TGTGCCAGCAGCGTGTTAGACGGACCCTCCTACGAGCAGTACTTC.

The chain has TRBV5-4 and TRBJ1-1, with no clear D. V gave up 4 bases and J gave up 11 bases, with 12 bases separating them. Per germline, CDR1 SGHNT and CDR2 YYREEE (reference sequence). The length of the CDR3 is 11 residues. The CDR3 loop reads CASSQDSSAFF. CDR3 sequence (DNA): TGTGCCAGCAGCCAAGATTCCAGCGCTTTCTTT.

The gene calls are TRBV28 and TRBJ2-2, with 9 bases lining up with TRBD1. The CDR3 runs to 15 residues. Germline assignment: CDR1 MDHEN and CDR2 SYDVKM. V lost 6 bases to trimming and J lost 8 bases; unmatched junction nucleotides: 10. The chain's CDR3 is CASSAPTGGGGELFF. CDR3 coding DNA: TGTGCCAGCAGCGCTCCGACAGGGGGAGGGGGGGAGCTGTTTTTT.

This chain uses TRBV11-2 with TRBJ2-2; the match to TRBD2 covers 14 bases. The CDR3 sequence is 16 residues long. Losses at the gene ends were 5 bases for V and 5 bases for J; bases not matched to a gene: 4. CDR1 is SGHAT, CDR2 FQNNGV, per germline. DNA of the CDR3: TGTGCCAGCAGCCAGGGACTAGCGGGAGTAACCGGGGAGCTGTTTTTT. Its translation: CASSQGLAGVTGELFF.

Remarks on this clone: Its ends do not fully match the called genes, so a read error is possible. Different DNA sequences within this sample yield the same CDR3. The chain is built from TRBV14 and TRBJ1-5; a weak D match, TRBD1 (5 bases). This CDR3 region has 14 residues. Germline V gene data show CDR1 as SGHDN and CDR2 as FVKESK. CDR3 sequence (DNA): TGCGCCAGCAGCCAAGCGGGGGTCGATCAGCCCCAGCATTTT. It specifies CASSQAGVDQPQHF.

This clone turned up a few times. This chain uses TRBV9 with TRBJ1-2, with D maybe TRBD1 (6 bases). Germline CDR1 SGDLS, CDR2 YYNGEE. The CDR3 has 15 amino acids. Trimming took 2 bases from V and 3 from J, leaving 14 bases between them. CDR3 protein: CASSVRDTQDYGYTF. The DNA of the CDR3 is TGTGCCAGCAGCGTTAGGGACACGCAAGACTATGGCTACACCTTC.

The chain combines TRBV4-2 with TRBJ2-7; TRBD2 matches at 7 bases. The CDR3 loop spans 15 amino acids. The germline V gene has CDR1 LGHNA and CDR2 YNFKEQ. The V gene end was trimmed by 0 bases and the J gene end by 4 bases; junction bases not matched to a gene: 6. In DNA form, the CDR3 reads TGTGCCAGCAGCCAAGATGGCGGGAGCGGGTACGAGCAGTACTTC. Protein: CASSQDGGSGYEQYF.

The table lists this clone with a few counts. V usage is TRBV5-1 and J usage is TRBJ2-7, with D tentatively TRBD1 (6 bases). The V end was cut by 4 bases, the J end by 4 bases, with 15 bases between. Germline-derived CDR1 and CDR2 are SGHRS and YFSETQ. There are 14 residues in the CDR3. The CDR3: CASSEQGMEYEQYF. CDR3 coding DNA: TGCGCCAGCAGCGAACAGGGAATGGAATACGAGCAGTACTTC.

This chain uses TRBV5-4 with TRBJ2-1, with TRBD2 as a possible D gene (5 bases). V dropped 4 bases and J dropped 6 bases, with 14 bases sitting between them. The CDR3 length is 14 residues. CDR1 and CDR2 (germline): SGHNT, YYREEE (reference sequence). The CDR3 reads CASSGASWGNEQFF. The CDR3 nucleotides are TGTGCCAGCAGCGGTGCTAGCTGGGGCAATGAGCAGTTCTTC.

The CDR3 loop is CASSLEGVYEQFF. The DNA of the CDR3 is TGCGCCAGCAGCTTAGAGGGAGTATATGAGCAGTTCTTC. This rearrangement joins TRBV5-1 to TRBJ2-1, with D perhaps TRBD2 (5 bases). Germline V CDR1 and CDR2: SGHRS, YFSETQ. This CDR3 is 13 amino acids long. V was shortened by 2 bases and J by 8 bases, with 11 bases between the two germline ends.

V gene TRBV7-3 combines with J gene TRBJ2-3; D remains unclear. CDR3 length: 15 residues. Germline V gene sequence: CDR1 SGHTA, CDR2 FQGTGA. Trimming took off 2 bases at V and 2 bases at J, with 11 bases between the two ends. CDR3 in amino acids: CASSLGTPPTDTQYF. The CDR3 DNA sequence: TGTGCCAGCAGCTTAGGTACCCCTCCCACAGATACGCAGTATTTT.

The rearrangement links TRBV10-3 to TRBJ1-6; possibly TRBD1 for D (5 bases). The germline V gene encodes CDR1 ENHRY and CDR2 SYGVKD. The CDR3 covers 15 residues. V was clipped by 0 bases and J by 9 bases, with 12 bases between them. The CDR3 DNA sequence: TGTGCCATCAGTGAGTCCGGGGGTATAGGTTCACCCCTCCACTTT. This translates into CAISESGGIGSPLHF.

V and J are TRBV2 and TRBJ1-4; D gene uncertain. This CDR3 spans 15 amino acids. V lost 2 bases, J lost 7 bases, and 14 bases lay in between. Germline V CDR1 and CDR2: SNHLY, FYNNEI. CDR3 nucleotides: TGTGCCAGCAGTGAATTAAACAGTTTGCCTGAAAAACTGTTTTTT. Amino acids: CASSELNSLPEKLFF.

The rearrangement joins TRBV4-1 to TRBJ2-3, with a tentative D call TRBD2 (6 bases). The CDR3 is 14 residues long. Trimming pared 0 bases from V and 5 bases from J, leaving 9 bases between. CDR1 is MGHRA and CDR2 is YSYEKL in the germline V gene. This CDR3 reads CASSQEYGGDTQYF. In DNA form, the CDR3 reads TGCGCCAGCAGCCAAGAATACGGGGGAGATACGCAGTATTTT.